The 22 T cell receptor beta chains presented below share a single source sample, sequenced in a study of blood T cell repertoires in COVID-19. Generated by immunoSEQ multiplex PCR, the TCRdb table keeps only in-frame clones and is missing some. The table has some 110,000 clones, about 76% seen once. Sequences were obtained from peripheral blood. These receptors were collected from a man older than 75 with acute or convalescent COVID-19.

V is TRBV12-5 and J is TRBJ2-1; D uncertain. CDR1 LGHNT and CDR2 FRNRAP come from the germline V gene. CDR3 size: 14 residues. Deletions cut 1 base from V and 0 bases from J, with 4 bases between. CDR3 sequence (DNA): TGTGCTAGTGGTTTGGACAGCTCCTACAATGAGCAGTTCTTC. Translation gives CASGLDSSYNEQFF.

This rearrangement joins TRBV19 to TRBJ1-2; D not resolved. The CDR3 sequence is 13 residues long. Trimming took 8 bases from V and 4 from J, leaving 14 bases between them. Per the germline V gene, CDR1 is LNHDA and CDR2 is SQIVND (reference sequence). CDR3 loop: CASANPRSYGYTF. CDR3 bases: TGTGCCAGTGCCAACCCGCGGAGCTATGGCTACACCTTC.

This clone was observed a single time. The CDR3 DNA is TGTGCCAGCAGTAGGGGGCGGGACACTGAAGCTTTCTTT. It yields the protein CASSRGRDTEAFF. V and J are TRBV6-5 and TRBJ1-1; 7 bases align to TRBD1. With V trimmed by 5 bases and J by 3 bases, 3 bases remained unmatched. Germline lookup yields CDR1 MNHEY and CDR2 SVGAGI. This CDR3 has 13 amino acids.

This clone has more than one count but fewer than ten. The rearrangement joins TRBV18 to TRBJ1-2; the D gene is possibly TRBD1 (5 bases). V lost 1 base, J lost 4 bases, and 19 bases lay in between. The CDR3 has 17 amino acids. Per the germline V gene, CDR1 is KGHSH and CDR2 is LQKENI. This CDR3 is CASSPRQGPYGGYGYTF. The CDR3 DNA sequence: TGTGCCAGCTCACCACGGCAGGGCCCTTACGGGGGCTATGGCTACACCTTC.

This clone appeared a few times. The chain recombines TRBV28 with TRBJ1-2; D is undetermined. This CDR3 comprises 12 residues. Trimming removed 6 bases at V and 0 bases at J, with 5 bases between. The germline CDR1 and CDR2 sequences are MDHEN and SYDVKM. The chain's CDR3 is CASSPTNYGYTF. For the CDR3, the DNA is TGTGCCAGCAGCCCAACTAACTATGGCTACACCTTC.

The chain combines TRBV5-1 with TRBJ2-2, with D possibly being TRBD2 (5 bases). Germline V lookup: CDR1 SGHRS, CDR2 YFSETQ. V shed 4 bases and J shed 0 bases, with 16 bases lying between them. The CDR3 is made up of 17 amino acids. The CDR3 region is CASSPKRPGSNTGELFF. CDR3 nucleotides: TGCGCCAGCAGCCCTAAGCGGCCCGGGTCGAACACCGGGGAGCTGTTTTTT.

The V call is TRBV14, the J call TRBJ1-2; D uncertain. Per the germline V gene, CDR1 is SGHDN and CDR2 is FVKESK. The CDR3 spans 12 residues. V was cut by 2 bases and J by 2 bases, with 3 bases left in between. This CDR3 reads CASSQQNYGYTF. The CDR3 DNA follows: TGTGCCAGCAGCCAACAGAACTATGGCTACACCTTC.

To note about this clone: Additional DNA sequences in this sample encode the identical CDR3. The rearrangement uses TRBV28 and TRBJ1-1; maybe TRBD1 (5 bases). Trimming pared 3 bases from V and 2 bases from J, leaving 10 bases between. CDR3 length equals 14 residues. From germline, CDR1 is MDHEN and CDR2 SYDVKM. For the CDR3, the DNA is TGTGCCAGCAGTTTGGGGCATCCCAACACTGAAGCTTTCTTT. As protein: CASSLGHPNTEAFF.

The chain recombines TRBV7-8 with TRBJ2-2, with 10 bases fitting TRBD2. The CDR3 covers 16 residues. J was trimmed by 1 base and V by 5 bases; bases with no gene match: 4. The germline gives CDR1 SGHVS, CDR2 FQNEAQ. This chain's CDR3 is CASSTRTSGNTGELFF. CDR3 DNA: TGTGCCAGCAGCACGCGGACTAGCGGGAACACCGGGGAGCTGTTTTTT.

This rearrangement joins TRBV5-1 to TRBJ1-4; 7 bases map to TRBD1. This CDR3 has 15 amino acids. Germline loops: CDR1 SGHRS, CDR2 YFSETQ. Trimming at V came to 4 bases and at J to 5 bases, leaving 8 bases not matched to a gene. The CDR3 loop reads CASSLQGPSNEKLFF. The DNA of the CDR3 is TGCGCCAGCAGCCTACAGGGGCCTTCAAATGAAAAACTGTTTTTT.

CDR3 coding DNA: TGTGCCAGCAGCGGACAGGGTTATTCACCCCTCCACTTT. Translated: CASSGQGYSPLHF. The V gene is TRBV12-3 or TRBV12-4, the J gene TRBJ1-6; 8 bases are shared with TRBD1. J gave up 8 bases and V 6 bases, and 3 bases lay outside the gene matches. The CDR3 length is 13 residues.

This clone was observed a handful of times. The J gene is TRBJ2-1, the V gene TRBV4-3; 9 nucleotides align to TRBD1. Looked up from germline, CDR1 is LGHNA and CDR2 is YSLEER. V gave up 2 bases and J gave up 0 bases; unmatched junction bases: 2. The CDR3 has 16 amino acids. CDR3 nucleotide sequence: TGCGCCAGCAGCCAAAAGACAGGGGGCTCCTACAATGAGCAGTTCTTC. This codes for CASSQKTGGSYNEQFF.

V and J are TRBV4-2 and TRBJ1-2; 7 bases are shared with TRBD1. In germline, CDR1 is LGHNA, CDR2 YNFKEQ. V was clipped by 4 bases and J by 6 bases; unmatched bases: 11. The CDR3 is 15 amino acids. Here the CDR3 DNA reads TGTGCCAGCAGCCTTTATGGGACAGAGACCGATGGCTACACCTTC. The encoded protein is CASSLYGTETDGYTF.

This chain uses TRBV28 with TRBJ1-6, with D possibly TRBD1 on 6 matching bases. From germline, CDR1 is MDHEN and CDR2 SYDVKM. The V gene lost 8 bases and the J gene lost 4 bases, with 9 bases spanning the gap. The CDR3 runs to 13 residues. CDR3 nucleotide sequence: TGTGCCAGCGGGACAACTTATAATTCACCCCTCCACTTT. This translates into CASGTTYNSPLHF.

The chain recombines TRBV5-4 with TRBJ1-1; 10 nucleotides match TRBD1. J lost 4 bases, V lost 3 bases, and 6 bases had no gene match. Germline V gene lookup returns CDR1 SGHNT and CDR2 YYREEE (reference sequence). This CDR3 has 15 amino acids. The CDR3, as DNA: TGTGCCAGCAGCTCTCTCCGGGACAGGGGCACTGAAGCTTTCTTT. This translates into CASSSLRDRGTEAFF.

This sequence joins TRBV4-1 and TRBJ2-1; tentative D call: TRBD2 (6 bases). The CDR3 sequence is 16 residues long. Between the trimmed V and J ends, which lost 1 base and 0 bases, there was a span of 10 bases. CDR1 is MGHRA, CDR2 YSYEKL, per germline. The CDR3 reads CASSQALGGSYNEQFF. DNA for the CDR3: TGCGCCAGCAGCCAAGCGTTGGGGGGCTCCTACAATGAGCAGTTCTTC.

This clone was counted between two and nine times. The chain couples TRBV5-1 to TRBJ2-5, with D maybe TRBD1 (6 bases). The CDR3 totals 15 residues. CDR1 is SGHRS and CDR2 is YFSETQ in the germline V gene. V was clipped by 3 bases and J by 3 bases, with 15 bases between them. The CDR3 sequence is CASSWGLTGEETQYF. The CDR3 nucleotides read TGCGCCAGCAGCTGGGGATTGACAGGAGAAGAGACCCAGTACTTC.

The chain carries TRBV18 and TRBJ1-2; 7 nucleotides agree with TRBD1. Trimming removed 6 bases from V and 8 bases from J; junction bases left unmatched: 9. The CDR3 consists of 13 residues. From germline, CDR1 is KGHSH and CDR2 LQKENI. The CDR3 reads CASSRQGIDGYTF. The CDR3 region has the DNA TGTGCCAGCTCCCGACAGGGCATCGACGGCTACACCTTC.

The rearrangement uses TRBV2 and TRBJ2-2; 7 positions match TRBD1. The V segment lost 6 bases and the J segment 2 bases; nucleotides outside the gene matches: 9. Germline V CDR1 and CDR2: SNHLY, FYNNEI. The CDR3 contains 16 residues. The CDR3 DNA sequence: TGTGCCAGCAGCGTTACCACAGGGGAAAACACCGGGGAGCTGTTTTTT. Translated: CASSVTTGENTGELFF. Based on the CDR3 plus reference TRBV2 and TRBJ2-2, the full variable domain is EPEVTQTPSHQVTQMGQEVILRCVPISNHLYFYWYRQILGQKVEFLVSFYNNEISEKSEIFDDQFSVERPDGSNFTLKIRSTKLEDSAMYFCASSVTTGENTGELFFGEGSRLTVL.

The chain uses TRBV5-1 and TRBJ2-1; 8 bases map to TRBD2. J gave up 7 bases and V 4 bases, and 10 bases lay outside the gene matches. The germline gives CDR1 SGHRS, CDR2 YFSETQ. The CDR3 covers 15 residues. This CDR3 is CASSVEREHWNEQFF. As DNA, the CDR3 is TGCGCCAGCAGCGTAGAGCGGGAGCATTGGAATGAGCAGTTCTTC.

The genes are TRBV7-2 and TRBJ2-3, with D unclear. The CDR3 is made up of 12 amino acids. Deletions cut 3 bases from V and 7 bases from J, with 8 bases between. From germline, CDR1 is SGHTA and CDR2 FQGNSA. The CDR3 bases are TGTGCCAGCAGCTTGCTTAGTTATACGCAGTATTTT. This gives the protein CASSLLSYTQYF.

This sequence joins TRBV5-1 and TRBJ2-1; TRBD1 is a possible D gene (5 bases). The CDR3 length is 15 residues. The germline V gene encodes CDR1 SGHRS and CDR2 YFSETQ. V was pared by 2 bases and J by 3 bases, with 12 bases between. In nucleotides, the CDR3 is TGCGCCAGCAGCTTATTGGGCGACAGCTACAATGAGCAGTTCTTC. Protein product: CASSLLGDSYNEQFF.